This TCR beta chain was identified in a study of cytomegalovirus exposure and HLA in healthy donors. Findings and caveats of the study: A later analysis by the authors found several of the most significant clusters apparently linked to common viral pathogens. With further analysis later on, most CMV-associated TCR beta chains appeared HLA-restricted. Per a prior analysis, the majority of TCR beta V segments were productive roughly 87% or roughly 30% of the time. Fewer N-insertions than the roughly 670-donor mean were reportedly shown by an Asian-associated ancestry cluster in a later analysis.

With regard to this clone: The antigen is not known.

The germline gives CDR1 MGHRA, CDR2 YSYEKL. V was pared by 5 bases and J by 4 bases, with 13 bases of the junction left unmatched. The CDR3 has 18 residues. It was with 60 Vbeta and 13 Jbeta primers that the PCR ran. The repertoire was sequenced with immunoSEQ multiplex PCR; TCRdb's copy has only in-frame clones and lacks some. In the table there are about 200,000 clones, about 80% of which are singletons. The receptor was derived from a man aged 25-40 years in good health and CMV-seronegative. Sequenced: PBMCs. This sequence joins TRBV4-1 and TRBJ1-5, with TRBD1 matching over 11 bases. The CDR3 loop is CASSAGGIGTGGNQPQHF. The CDR3 bases are TGCGCCAGCAGCGCGGGAGGGATCGGGACAGGGGGGAATCAGCCCCAGCATTTT.